Listed here is a single T cell receptor (beta chain). Its antigen is not yet known. The sample holds no much larger clone one base away, and base qualities are not on file. These data come from a study of control samples from healthy donors and cancer patients (dated by TCRdb to the early 2020s). Inclusive of the bounding cysteine and phenylalanine, the CDR3 is 16 residues long. Only the CDR3 DNA is retained, 48 bases long and in frame from the first base. Trimming at the junction amounts to 10 bases on V and 0 bases on J, and the germline ends lie 19 bases apart. As encoded in the germline V gene, CDR1 is ENHRY while CDR2 is SYGVKD. The method behind the library was the immunoSEQ multiplex PCR assay. As stored in TCRdb, this immuneACCESS dataset retains in-frame rearrangements with V and J assigned. A fraction of the clones does not appear; measured against another copy, unresolved V genes explain less than half of the discrepancy, and the remainder lacks a known reason. The sample table records about 190,000 clones; about 89% of these occur just once. The ten largest clones represent roughly 1.9% of the sample.

Material for sequencing was blood. The chain employs TRBV10-3 and TRBJ1-3; there is no confident call for the D gene. The source of this sequence is a young man in good health. CDR3 reads: CATSGSRMISGNTIYF. In nucleotides, the sequence is TGTGCCACATCGGGGAGCAGGATGATCTCTGGAAACACCATATATTTT.